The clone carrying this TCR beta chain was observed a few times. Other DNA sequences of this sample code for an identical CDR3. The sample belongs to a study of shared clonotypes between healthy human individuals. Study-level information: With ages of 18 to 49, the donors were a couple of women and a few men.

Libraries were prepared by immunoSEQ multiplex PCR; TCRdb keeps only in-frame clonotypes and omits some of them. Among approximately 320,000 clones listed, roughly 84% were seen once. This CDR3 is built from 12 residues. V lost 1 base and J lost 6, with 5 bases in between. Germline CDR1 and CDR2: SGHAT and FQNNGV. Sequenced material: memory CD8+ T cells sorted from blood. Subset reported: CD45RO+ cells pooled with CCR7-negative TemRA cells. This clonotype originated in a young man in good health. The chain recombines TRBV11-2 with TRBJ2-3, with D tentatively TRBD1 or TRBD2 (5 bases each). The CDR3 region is CASSLGGDTQYF. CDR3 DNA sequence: TGTGCCAGCAGCTTAGGGGGGGATACGCAGTATTTT.